This TCR beta chain was recovered during a study of cytomegalovirus exposure and HLA in healthy donors. CDR1 SNHLY and CDR2 FYNNEI come from the germline V gene. The CDR3 contains 12 residues. As concerns this clone: Mismatch with germline at one junction end may stem from a read error.

The PCR employed 60 Vbeta primers together with 13 Jbeta primers. Sequenced by immunoSEQ multiplex PCR; TCRdb stores in-frame clones only, minus some. The sample lists around 170,000 clones, around 82% seen once, with roughly 2.3% in the top ten. V and J are TRBV2 and TRBJ1-2, with D hard to call. Sequencing was done on a sample of PBMCs. The TCR was taken from a man between 60 and 75 years old in good health and CMV-seronegative. In DNA, the CDR3 is TGTGCCAGCAGGGAAGACACCTATGGCTACACCTTC. Its protein is CASREDTYGYTF.